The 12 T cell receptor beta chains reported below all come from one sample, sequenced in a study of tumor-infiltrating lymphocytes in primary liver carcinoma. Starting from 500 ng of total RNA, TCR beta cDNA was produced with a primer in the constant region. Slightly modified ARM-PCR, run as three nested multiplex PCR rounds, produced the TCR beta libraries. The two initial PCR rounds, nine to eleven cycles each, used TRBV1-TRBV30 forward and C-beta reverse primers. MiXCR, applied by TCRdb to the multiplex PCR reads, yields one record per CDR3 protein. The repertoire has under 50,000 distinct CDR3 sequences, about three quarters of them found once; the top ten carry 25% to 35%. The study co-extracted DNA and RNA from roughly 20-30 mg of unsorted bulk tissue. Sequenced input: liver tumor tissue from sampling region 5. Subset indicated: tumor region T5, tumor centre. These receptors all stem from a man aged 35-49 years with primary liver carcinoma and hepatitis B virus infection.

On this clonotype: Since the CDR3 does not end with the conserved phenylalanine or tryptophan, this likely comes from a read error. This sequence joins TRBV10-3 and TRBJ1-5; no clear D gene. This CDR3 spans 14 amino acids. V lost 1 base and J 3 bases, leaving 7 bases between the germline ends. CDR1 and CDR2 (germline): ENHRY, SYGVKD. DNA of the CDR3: TGTGCCATCAGTGAGTTGTCGAACAATCAGCCCCAGCATTCT. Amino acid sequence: CAISELSNNQPQHS.

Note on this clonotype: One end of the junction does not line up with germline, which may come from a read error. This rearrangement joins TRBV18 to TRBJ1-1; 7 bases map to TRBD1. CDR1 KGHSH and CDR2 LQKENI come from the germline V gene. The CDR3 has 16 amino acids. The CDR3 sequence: CANSPRGGGSNTEAFF. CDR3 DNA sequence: TGTGCCAACTCACCAAGGGGAGGGGGCTCGAACACTGAAGCTTTCTTT.

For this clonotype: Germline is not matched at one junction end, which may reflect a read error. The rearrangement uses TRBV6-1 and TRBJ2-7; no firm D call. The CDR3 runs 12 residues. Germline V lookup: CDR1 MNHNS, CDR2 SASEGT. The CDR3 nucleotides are TGTGCCAGCAGCGGTGGGAACCACGAGGAGTACTTC. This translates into CASSGGNHEEYF.

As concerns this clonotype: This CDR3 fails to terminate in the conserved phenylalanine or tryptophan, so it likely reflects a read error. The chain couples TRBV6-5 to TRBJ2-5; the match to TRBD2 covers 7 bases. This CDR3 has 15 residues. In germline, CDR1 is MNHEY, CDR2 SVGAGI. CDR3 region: CASSREGRPQETQYL. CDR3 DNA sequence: TGCGCCAGCAGTAGGGAGGGAAGGCCCCAAGAGACCCAGTACTTA.

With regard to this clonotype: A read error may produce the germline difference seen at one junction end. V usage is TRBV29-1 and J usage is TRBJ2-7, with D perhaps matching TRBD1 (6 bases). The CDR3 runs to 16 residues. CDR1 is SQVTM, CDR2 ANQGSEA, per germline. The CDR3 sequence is CIVGPRVGQTPYDQYF. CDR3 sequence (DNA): TGCATCGTTGGTCCCCGGGTCGGACAGACCCCCTACGACCAGTACTTC.

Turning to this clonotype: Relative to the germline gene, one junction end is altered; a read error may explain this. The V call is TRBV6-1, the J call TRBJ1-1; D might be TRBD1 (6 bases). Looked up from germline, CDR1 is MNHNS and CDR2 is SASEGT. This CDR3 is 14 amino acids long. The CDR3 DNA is TGTGTCAGCAGTGAATTAAGCAGGGGAGATGAAGCTTTCTTT. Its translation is CVSSELSRGDEAFF.

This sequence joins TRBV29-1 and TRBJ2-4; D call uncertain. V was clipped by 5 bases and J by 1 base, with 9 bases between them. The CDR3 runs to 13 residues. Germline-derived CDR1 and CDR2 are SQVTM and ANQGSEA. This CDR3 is CSVLGAAKNIQYF. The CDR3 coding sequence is TGCAGCGTTCTGGGTGCGGCCAAAAACATTCAGTACTTC.

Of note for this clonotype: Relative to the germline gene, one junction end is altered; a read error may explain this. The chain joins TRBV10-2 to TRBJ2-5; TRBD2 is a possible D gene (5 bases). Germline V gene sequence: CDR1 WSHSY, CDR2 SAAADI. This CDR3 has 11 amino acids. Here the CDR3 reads CACSEGETHYF. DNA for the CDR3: TGTGCCTGCAGTGAGGGAGAGACCCACTACTTC.

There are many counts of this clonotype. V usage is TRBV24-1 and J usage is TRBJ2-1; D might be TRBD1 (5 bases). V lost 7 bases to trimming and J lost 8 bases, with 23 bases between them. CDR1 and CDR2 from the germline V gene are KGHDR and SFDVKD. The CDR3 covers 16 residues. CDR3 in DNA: TGTGCCACCAGCTACTACGCCCAGGGTAGGGGCCATGAGCAGTTCTTC. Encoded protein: CATSYYAQGRGHEQFF.

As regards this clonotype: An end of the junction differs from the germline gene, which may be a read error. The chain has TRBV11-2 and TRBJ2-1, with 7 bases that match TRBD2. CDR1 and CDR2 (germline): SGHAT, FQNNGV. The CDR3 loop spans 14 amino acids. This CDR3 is CASSRGGPYIEQFF. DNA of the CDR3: TGTGCCAGCAGCCGGGGAGGGCCTTACATTGAGCAGTTCTTC.

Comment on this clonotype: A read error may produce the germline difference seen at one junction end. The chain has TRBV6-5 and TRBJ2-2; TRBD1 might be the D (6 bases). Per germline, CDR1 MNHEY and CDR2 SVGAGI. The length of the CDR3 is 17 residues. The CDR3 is CASSYSTKQGHSGELFF. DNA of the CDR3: TGCGCCAGCAGTTACTCTACGAAGCAGGGGCACTCCGGGGAGCTGTTTTTT.

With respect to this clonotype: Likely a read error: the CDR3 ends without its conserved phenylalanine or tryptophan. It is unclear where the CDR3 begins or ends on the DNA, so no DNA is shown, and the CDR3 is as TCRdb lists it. This chain's CDR3 is CASSLLEQFSIY. The gene calls are TRBV7-9 and TRBJ2-1. The CDR3 is made up of 12 amino acids, end residues included. Germline values: CDR1 SEHNR, CDR2 FQNEAQ (reference sequence).